The clone carrying this T cell receptor beta chain was counted at least ten times. The antigen remains undetermined. The sample originates from a study of T cells after yellow fever vaccination. The CDR3 runs 16 residues. V lost 5 bases and J lost 0, with 14 bases in between. Germline lookup yields CDR1 MNHEY and CDR2 SVGAGI. 5'RACE template switching added a universal primer site and UMIs to TCR cDNA. Each CDR3 protein is one row after TCRdb ran MiXCR on the 5' RACE reads. The sample consists of a few hundred thousand distinct CDR3 sequences, roughly 8.4% of them appearing once. Study-level results: Overall, a small share of clonotypes was seen in both CD4 and CD8 compartments. FACS-sorted repertoires could contain abundant clonotypes contaminating from the bulk population. Reappearing after the booster were most of the clones from primary vaccination (less than 97% CD4, approximately 85% CD8).

This material consisted of PBMCs, taken more than 40 days after the first yellow fever vaccination. The clonotype comes from a man aged 18 to 29 who received the YFV17D yellow fever vaccine. The rearrangement joins TRBV6-5 to TRBJ1-3; TRBD1 is a possible D gene (6 bases). CDR3 residues: CASSPGAGSSGNTIYF. CDR3 nucleotide sequence: TGTGCCAGCAGTCCAGGGGCGGGGAGCTCTGGAAACACCATATATTTT.